These T cell receptor beta chains were read from a single sample in a study of blood T cell repertoires in COVID-19. TCRdb's copy holds only in-frame clones and misses some; the assay was immunoSEQ multiplex PCR. Of some 200,000 clones listed, roughly 94% are singletons. The specimen sequenced was peripheral blood. These receptors all stem from a man aged 25-45 years with COVID-19, enrolled during active disease. CDR3s include the opening cysteine and the closing phenylalanine or tryptophan. A D gene is named only where the DNA matches it firmly. A clone size is listed for some rows: how often the clone was seen (once, few, many), or a class if it is expanded.

J	V	D	size	CDR3	DNA
TRBJ1-2	TRBV29-1	.	.	CSVEDRPGYGYTF	TGCAGCGTTGAAGATCGGCCGGGCTATGGCTACACCTTC
TRBJ2-7	TRBV6-1	TRBD1	few	CASSELKGAREQYF	TGTGCCAGCAGTGAATTGAAGGGGGCGCGGGAGCAGTACTTC
TRBJ1-2	TRBV5-6	.	.	CASSFGRRLNYGYTF	TGTGCCAGCAGCTTTGGACGGAGGTTAAACTATGGCTACACCTTC
TRBJ2-1	TRBV5-1	TRBD1	.	CASSLGLGTGLNNEQFF	TGCGCCAGCAGCTTGGGTCTCGGGACAGGGCTTAACAATGAGCAGTTCTTC
TRBJ1-1	TRBV10-3	TRBD1	.	CAIQGASATEAFF	TGTGCCATCCAGGGGGCGAGCGCCACTGAAGCTTTCTTT
TRBJ1-4	TRBV10-3	TRBD1	once	CAIRDRDEKLFF	TGTGCCATCAGGGACAGGGATGAAAAACTGTTTTTT
TRBJ2-7	TRBV5-4	TRBD2	few	CASRSLAGGDYEQYF	TGTGCCAGCAGGTCTCTAGCGGGGGGAGACTACGAGCAGTACTTC
TRBJ2-1	TRBV10-2	TRBD2	.	CASRSPRSGGWTRSSYNEQFF	TGCGCCAGCAGAAGTCCCCGGAGCGGGGGGTGGACAAGAAGCTCCTACAATGAGCAGTTCTTC
TRBJ2-1	TRBV11-2	.	.	CASSLRDSHNEQFF	TGTGCCAGCAGCCTCCGGGACTCACATAATGAGCAGTTCTTC
TRBJ1-2	TRBV27	TRBD1	.	CASSLSRTGLDYGYTF	TGTGCCAGCAGTTTATCCCGGACAGGATTGGACTATGGCTACACCTTC
TRBJ2-1	TRBV30	.	.	CAWSGRQSSYNEQFF	TGTGCCTGGAGCGGACGACAGAGCTCCTACAATGAGCAGTTCTTC
TRBJ2-7	TRBV4-2	TRBD2	.	CASSQASGGLGTYEQYF	TGTGCCAGCAGCCAAGCTAGCGGGGGGCTAGGAACCTACGAGCAGTACTTC
TRBJ2-3	TRBV7-9	TRBD1	.	CASSTRDREYGSYTQYF	TGTGCCAGCAGCACCCGGGACAGGGAATACGGGTCATATACGCAGTATTTT
TRBJ2-2	TRBV10-1	.	.	CASRGRNTGELFF	TGCGCCAGCAGGGGGCGGAACACCGGGGAGCTGTTTTTT
TRBJ1-4	TRBV19	.	.	CASSINPGERGKLFF	TGTGCCAGTAGTATCAATCCAGGGGAGAGGGGAAAACTGTTTTTT
TRBJ2-7	TRBV5-4	.	once	CASSADVPGYEQYF	TGTGCCAGCAGCGCGGACGTGCCAGGGTACGAGCAGTACTTC
TRBJ1-4	TRBV19	.	.	CASSISRGSNEKLFF	TGTGCCAGTAGTATATCACGAGGCTCCAATGAAAAACTGTTTTTT
TRBJ2-1	TRBV9	TRBD1	.	CASSVSGGSSYNEQFF	TGTGCCAGCAGCGTGTCAGGGGGCAGCTCCTACAATGAGCAGTTCTTC
TRBJ1-1	TRBV5-1	.	.	CASSPLSVGRMNTEAFF	TGCGCCAGCAGCCCCTTATCAGTGGGGCGGATGAACACTGAAGCTTTCTTT
TRBJ2-1	TRBV7-6	TRBD2	.	CASSLGLAGSSYNEQFF	TGTGCCAGCAGCCTTGGACTAGCGGGGAGTTCATACAATGAGCAGTTCTTC
TRBJ2-7	TRBV5-1	TRBD1	.	CASSITGASYEQYF	TGCGCCAGCAGCATAACAGGGGCCTCCTACGAGCAGTACTTC
TRBJ2-2	TRBV9	TRBD2	.	CASSPGGPVSTGELFF	TGTGCCAGCAGCCCGGGGGGGCCAGTTTCCACCGGGGAGCTGTTTTTT
TRBJ2-1	TRBV27	.	.	CASSSPGGRSYNEQFF	TGTGCCAGCAGTAGTCCGGGGGGCCGGTCCTACAATGAGCAGTTCTTC
TRBJ1-4	TRBV18	.	.	CASSPRYEGAGEKLFF	TGTGCCAGCTCACCGCGTTACGAGGGCGCCGGTGAAAAACTGTTTTTT
TRBJ1-1	TRBV5-1	.	.	CASSLHRVPDTEAFF	TGCGCCAGCAGCCTGCACAGGGTTCCGGACACTGAAGCTTTCTTT
TRBJ1-1	TRBV11-3	.	.	CASAGRNTEAFF	TGTGCCAGCGCGGGGAGGAACACTGAAGCTTTCTTT
TRBJ1-6	TRBV6-5	TRBD1	.	CATKGQGDSPLHF	TGTGCCACCAAGGGACAGGGCGATTCACCCCTCCACTTT
TRBJ1-6	TRBV30	.	.	CAWCPSREFPPLHF	TGTGCCTGGTGTCCCTCGAGAGAATTCCCACCCCTCCACTTT
TRBJ1-1	TRBV5-4	.	.	CASSPAGTLMNTEAFF	TGTGCCAGCAGTCCCGCCGGGACACTGATGAACACTGAAGCTTTCTTT
TRBJ2-1	TRBV9	TRBD2	.	CASSPRTSGGTGGSYNEQFF	TGTGCCAGCAGCCCGCGGACTAGCGGGGGGACTGGGGGCTCCTACAATGAGCAGTTCTTC
TRBJ1-3	TRBV2	.	.	CASKQDRFSGNTIYF	TGTGCCAGCAAGCAAGACAGGTTCTCTGGAAACACCATATATTTT
TRBJ1-1	TRBV5-5	.	.	CASSSRTDGTEAFF	TGTGCCAGCAGCTCCCGGACAGACGGCACTGAAGCTTTCTTT
TRBJ1-1	TRBV5-1	.	.	CASSLDSMNTEAFF	TGCGCCAGCAGCTTAGACAGCATGAACACTGAAGCTTTCTTT
TRBJ1-5	TRBV10-3	.	once	CAISESGQGGRQPQHF	TGTGCCATCAGTGAGTCAGGGCAGGGAGGGCGTCAGCCCCAGCATTTT
TRBJ1-1	TRBV6-2/TRBV6-3	TRBD1	.	CASSDRTGVTEAFF	TGTGCCAGCAGTGATAGGACAGGGGTAACTGAAGCTTTCTTT
TRBJ1-2	TRBV29-1	.	.	CSVVLQNYGYTF	TGCAGCGTTGTTTTACAGAACTATGGCTACACCTTC
TRBJ1-4	TRBV5-1	.	.	CASSSQVGATNEKLFF	TGCGCCAGCAGCTCCCAAGTGGGCGCGACTAATGAAAAACTGTTTTTT
TRBJ2-5	TRBV27	TRBD1	.	CASSIRKQGGHQETQYF	TGTGCCAGCAGTATACGGAAACAGGGGGGCCACCAAGAGACCCAGTACTTC
TRBJ1-1	TRBV11-2	.	.	CASSLSLGGGEAFF	TGTGCCAGCAGCTTATCCCTAGGGGGGGGTGAAGCTTTCTTT
TRBJ2-1	TRBV5-1	.	.	CASRRWGTSYNEQFF	TGCGCCAGCAGAAGGTGGGGGACTTCCTACAATGAGCAGTTCTTC
TRBJ2-1	TRBV5-1	TRBD1	.	CASSSPGTGTLVEQFF	TGCGCCAGCAGCTCGCCCGGGACAGGGACTCTGGTTGAGCAGTTCTTC
TRBJ1-1	TRBV7-3	.	.	CASSPPGDHTEAFF	TGTGCCAGCAGCCCCCCGGGGGACCACACTGAAGCTTTCTTT
TRBJ2-5	TRBV27	TRBD2	once	CASSFSGGAPETQYF	TGTGCCAGCAGTTTTAGCGGGGGGGCCCCGGAGACCCAGTACTTC
TRBJ2-2	TRBV4-1	TRBD2	.	CASSDQGLGNTGELFF	TGCGCCAGCAGCGACCAGGGACTAGGGAACACCGGGGAGCTGTTTTTT
TRBJ1-1	TRBV27	.	.	CASKPSGGYTEAFF	TGTGCCAGCAAACCCTCGGGAGGGTACACTGAAGCTTTCTTT
TRBJ2-4	TRBV9	TRBD1	.	CASSGGQVRDIQYF	TGTGCCAGCAGCGGGGGACAGGTCAGGGACATTCAGTACTTC
TRBJ2-5	TRBV5-4	.	.	CASSLVSQLETQYF	TGTGCCAGCAGCTTGGTCTCCCAGTTAGAGACCCAGTACTTC
TRBJ1-3	TRBV18	TRBD1	.	CASSPRQGVPGNTIYF	TGTGCCAGCTCACCGAGACAGGGGGTTCCTGGAAACACCATATATTTT
TRBJ1-5	TRBV2	.	.	CASSLISGSNQPQHF	TGTGCCAGCAGTCTTATTTCGGGAAGCAATCAGCCCCAGCATTTT
TRBJ1-5	TRBV19	TRBD1	.	CASSIEGTGGRNQPQHF	TGTGCCAGTAGTATAGAAGGGACAGGGGGTCGCAATCAGCCCCAGCATTTT
TRBJ2-7	TRBV5-6	.	.	CASSSLGARRAYEQYF	TGTGCCAGCAGCTCCCTTGGGGCCCGAAGGGCCTACGAGCAGTACTTC
TRBJ2-5	TRBV3-1/TRBV3-2	TRBD2	.	CASSQGTSMGETQYF	TGTGCCAGCAGCCAAGGGACTAGCATGGGGGAGACCCAGTACTTC
TRBJ2-3	TRBV9	TRBD1	.	CASSVGGTGGAADTQYF	TGTGCCAGCAGCGTCGGCGGGACAGGGGGCGCGGCAGATACGCAGTATTTT
TRBJ1-6	TRBV15	TRBD1	once	CATSRDGTADNSPLHF	TGTGCCACCAGCAGGGACGGGACAGCCGATAATTCACCCCTCCACTTT
TRBJ1-6	TRBV5-6	.	.	CASSLGGSYNSPLHF	TGTGCCAGCAGCTTGGGCGGCTCCTATAATTCACCCCTCCACTTT
TRBJ1-5	TRBV25-1	.	.	CASSEPVSNQPQHF	TGTGCCAGCAGTGAACCTGTTAGCAATCAGCCCCAGCATTTT
TRBJ1-2	TRBV6-4	.	.	CASSDLSGSGYTF	TGTGCCAGCAGTGACCTAAGCGGATCTGGCTACACCTTC
TRBJ2-7	TRBV13	TRBD1	.	CASSYNRGFDEQYF	TGTGCCAGCAGCTATAACAGGGGTTTCGACGAGCAGTACTTC
TRBJ1-1	TRBV5-1	TRBD1	.	CASSVTGLNTEAFF	TGCGCCAGCAGCGTGACAGGGTTAAACACTGAAGCTTTCTTT